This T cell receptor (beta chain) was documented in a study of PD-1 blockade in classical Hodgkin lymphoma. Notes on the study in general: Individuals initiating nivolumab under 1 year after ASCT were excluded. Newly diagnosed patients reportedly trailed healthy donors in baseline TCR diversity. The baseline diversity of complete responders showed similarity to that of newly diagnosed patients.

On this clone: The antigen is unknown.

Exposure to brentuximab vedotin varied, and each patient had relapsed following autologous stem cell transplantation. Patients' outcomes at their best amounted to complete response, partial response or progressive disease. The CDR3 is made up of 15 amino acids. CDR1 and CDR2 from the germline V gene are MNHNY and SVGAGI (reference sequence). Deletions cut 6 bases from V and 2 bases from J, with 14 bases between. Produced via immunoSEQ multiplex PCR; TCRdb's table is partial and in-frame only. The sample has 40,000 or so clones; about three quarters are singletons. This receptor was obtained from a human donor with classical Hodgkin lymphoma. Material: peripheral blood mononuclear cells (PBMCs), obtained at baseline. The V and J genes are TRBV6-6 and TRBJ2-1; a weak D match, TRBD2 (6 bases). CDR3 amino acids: CASRGLSQTYNEQFF. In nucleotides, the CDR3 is TGTGCCAGCAGGGGACTTTCACAAACCTACAATGAGCAGTTCTTC.